The T cell receptor beta chain described here comes from a study of control samples from healthy donors and cancer patients. Data came from immunoSEQ multiplex PCR; TCRdb stores just in-frame clones and leaves some out. This sample has 150,000 to 200,000 clones; approximately 94% occur once, and the top ten carry about 1.4%. CDR1 is SGHRS, CDR2 YFSETQ, per germline. CDR3 length: 14 residues. V was shortened by 2 bases and J by 3 bases, with 11 bases between the two germline ends. The TCR originated in a young woman in good health. The sequenced sample was blood. The V gene is TRBV5-1, the J gene TRBJ1-2; D is unresolved. The CDR3 is CASSLGARDYGYTF. For the CDR3, the DNA is TGCGCCAGCAGCTTAGGAGCGAGGGACTATGGCTACACCTTC.